These T cell receptor beta chains were read from a single sample in a study of a mutant IDH1 vaccine in newly diagnosed glioma. Generated by immunoSEQ multiplex PCR, the TCRdb table keeps only in-frame clones and is missing some. The sample yields over 30,000 clones, approximately 80% seen once. The sample in question was peripheral blood mononuclear cells (PBMCs), obtained from a glioma patient treated with radiotherapy, temozolomide or both. These receptor sequences come from a man aged 45-65 years with glioma. Some clones in this sample may be carry-over from other donors' samples. CDR3s include the opening cysteine and the closing phenylalanine or tryptophan. D genes are given only for firm matches. Size values are once, few and many counts, or a class for expanded clones, and some rows have none.

NA,TRBJ2-2,TRBV5-1,TRBD1,CASSLGRGRAGELFF,TGCGCCAGCAGCTTGGGCAGGGGGCGCGCCGGGGAGCTGTTTTTT
NA,TRBJ2-7,TRBV6-5,NA,CVTGRGSSEQYF,TGTGTCACGGGGCGGGGCTCTAGCGAGCAGTACTTC
NA,TRBJ1-5,TRBV5-4,NA,CASSSGGNQPQHF,TGTGCCAGCAGCTCAGGGGGCAATCAGCCCCAGCATTTT
NA,TRBJ1-5,TRBV7-2,NA,CASSLGEGRAQHF,TGTGCCAGCAGCCTGGGGGAGGGAAGAGCCCAGCATTTT
NA,TRBJ1-2,TRBV19,NA,CASRGVFFGYTF,TGTGCCAGCAGGGGCGTTTTCTTTGGCTACACCTTC
NA,TRBJ1-2,TRBV7-2,NA,CASARGAEGYTF,TGTGCTTCCGCGAGGGGGGCGGAAGGCTACACCTTC
NA,TRBJ1-6,TRBV4-1,NA,CASSQEGWGTLHF,TGCGCCAGCAGCCAAGAGGGCTGGGGCACCCTCCACTTT
once,TRBJ2-1,TRBV27,NA,CASSFSGSVEWYNEQFF,TGTGCCAGCAGTTTTTCCGGTTCGGTGGAATGGTACAATGAGCAGTTCTTC
NA,TRBJ2-7,TRBV6-5,TRBD1,CASSKSGTGIYEQYF,TGTGCCAGCAGTAAATCGGGGACAGGGATCTACGAGCAGTACTTC
NA,TRBJ1-5,TRBV19,NA,CANTFNLQDEGQKSADQPQHF,TGTGCCAATACTTTTAACCTTCAGGACGAAGGACAGAAATCCGCCGATCAGCCCCAGCATTTT
NA,TRBJ2-3,TRBV5-1,NA,CASSSGGTDTQYF,TGCGCCAGCAGCTCCGGGGGCACAGATACGCAGTATTTT
NA,TRBJ1-3,TRBV19,NA,CATSPLDRISGNTIYF,TGTGCCACCTCCCCTCTCGACAGGATCTCTGGAAACACCATATATTTT
NA,TRBJ1-2,TRBV19,NA,CASKAPGRPYGYTF,TGTGCCAGTAAAGCCCCGGGGCGTCCATATGGCTACACCTTC
NA,TRBJ1-2,TRBV4-1,NA,CASSQDRVDEGRYGYTF,TGCGCCAGCAGCCAAGATCGAGTGGACGAAGGACGGTATGGCTACACCTTC
NA,TRBJ2-3,TRBV2,NA,CASTAGLDTQYF,TGTGCCAGCACTGCAGGGTTGGATACGCAGTATTTT
NA,TRBJ1-5,TRBV10-3,NA,CAASRGANNQPQHF,TGTGCCGCCTCACGCGGCGCCAATAATCAGCCCCAGCATTTT
NA,TRBJ2-3,TRBV7-2,NA,CASSLAASTDTQYF,TGTGCCAGCTCCTTAGCGGCTAGCACAGATACGCAGTATTTT
NA,TRBJ1-3,TRBV6-1,NA,CASSENPNSGNTIYF,TGTGCCAGCAGTGAAAATCCGAACTCTGGAAACACCATATATTTT
NA,TRBJ1-3,TRBV6-1,NA,CASRFRGESGNTIYF,TGTGCCAGCAGGTTCAGAGGAGAGAGTGGAAACACCATATATTTT
few,TRBJ1-1,TRBV6-6,NA,CASRTTGSAFF,TGTGCCAGTCGAACCACCGGTTCCGCTTTCTTT
NA,TRBJ1-6,TRBV2,NA,CASSGRTEVNSPLHF,TGTGCCAGCAGTGGGAGGACAGAAGTTAATTCACCCCTCCACTTT
NA,TRBJ2-2,TRBV19,TRBD2,CAGGRGPDTGELFF,TGTGCCGGCGGGAGGGGGCCGGACACCGGGGAGCTGTTTTTT
NA,TRBJ1-1,TRBV14,NA,CASTHSSGPQEAFF,TGTGCCAGCACCCATAGTTCGGGGCCTCAGGAAGCTTTCTTT
NA,TRBJ1-3,TRBV27,NA,CASSLTGGFGNTIYF,TGTGCCAGCAGTTTGACCGGGGGGTTTGGAAACACCATATATTTT
NA,TRBJ1-3,TRBV2,TRBD1,CASSVGTGRSGNTIYF,TGTGCCAGCAGTGTGGGGACAGGGCGCTCTGGAAACACCATATATTTT
NA,TRBJ2-7,TRBV5-1,TRBD1,CASSSGQGSYEQYF,TGCGCCAGCAGCTCGGGACAGGGTTCCTACGAGCAGTACTTC
once,TRBJ2-2,TRBV5-4,NA,CASSLPLGGGNTGELFF,TGTGCCAGCAGCCTCCCGCTTGGGGGCGGGAACACCGGGGAGCTGTTTTTT
NA,TRBJ1-2,TRBV5-6,NA,CASSLYGSTNYGYTF,TGTGCCAGCAGCTTGTACGGGAGTACTAACTATGGCTACACCTTC
NA,TRBJ2-7,TRBV19,NA,CASSIVTQPGEQYF,TGTGCCAGTAGTATAGTCACCCAGCCGGGGGAGCAGTACTTC
NA,TRBJ2-2,TRBV5-4,NA,CASSSIHIRTVRNTGELFF,TGTGCCAGCAGCTCCATTCATATCCGGACAGTGCGGAACACCGGGGAGCTGTTTTTT
NA,TRBJ2-7,TRBV19,TRBD2,CASSISGGTYEQYF,TGTGCCAGTAGTATTAGCGGGGGCACCTACGAGCAGTACTTC
NA,TRBJ2-3,TRBV2,TRBD2,CASSEVLAGRTPTQYF,TGTGCCAGCAGTGAAGTCCTAGCGGGCCGAACGCCCACGCAGTATTTT
NA,TRBJ2-1,TRBV5-1,NA,CASSLAYSLSGDEQFF,TGCGCCAGCAGCTTGGCCTATAGCCTAAGTGGGGATGAGCAGTTCTTC
NA,TRBJ1-1,TRBV5-1,TRBD1,CASSLRPGTGRMNTEAFF,TGCGCCAGCAGCTTACGACCAGGGACAGGGAGAATGAACACTGAAGCTTTCTTT
NA,TRBJ2-2,TRBV9,NA,CASRLDWRNTGELFF,TGTGCCAGCAGATTAGATTGGCGGAACACCGGGGAGCTGTTTTTT
NA,TRBJ2-4,TRBV7-2,TRBD2,CASSVLAGGNIQYF,TGTGCCAGCAGCGTTCTAGCGGGGGGAAACATTCAGTACTTC
NA,TRBJ1-3,TRBV6-5,TRBD1,CASSSEGATGNTIYF,TGTGCCAGCAGTTCCGAGGGGGCGACTGGAAACACCATATATTTT
NA,TRBJ2-4,TRBV5-1,NA,CASSLSLGGSSVDIQYF,TGCGCCAGCAGCTTAAGCCTAGGGGGTTCGTCGGTAGACATTCAGTACTTC